The source of this TCR beta chain is a study of blood T cell repertoires in COVID-19. Study context: T cells, B-cell-depleted T cells, or PBMCs supplied cDNA or gDNA.

Using immunoSEQ multiplex PCR, the repertoire was profiled, and TCRdb retains in-frame clones only, with some absent. The profile shows some 99,000 clones, around 90% of them singletons. The germline V and J ends were trimmed by 4 bases and 4 bases, with 22 bases remaining between them. Per germline, CDR1 MGHRA and CDR2 YSYEKL. The CDR3 runs 17 residues. The sequence was obtained from a human donor with COVID-19, enrolled during active disease. The donor label of this sample is uncertain. The gene calls are TRBV4-1 and TRBJ1-1, with a tentative D call TRBD1 (6 bases). The material sequenced was peripheral blood. CDR3 in amino acids: CASSRRGSPTPLTEAFF. DNA of the CDR3: TGCGCCAGCAGCCGCAGGGGCAGTCCGACGCCTCTCACTGAAGCTTTCTTT.